The present T cell receptor beta chain was sequenced within a study of T cells after somatic rescue of genetic block. The table came from immunoSEQ multiplex PCR; TCRdb's copy has only in-frame clones and leaves some out. The sample holds roughly 120,000 clones, just over 90% seen once. Germline assignment: CDR1 SGHTA and CDR2 FQGNSA. There are 16 residues in the CDR3. The V gene end was trimmed by 5 bases and the J gene end by 6 bases; junction bases not matched to a gene: 7. The J gene is TRBJ2-3, the V gene TRBV7-2, with 14 bases lining up with TRBD2. This sequence originates from a woman younger than 35. The sequenced sample was peripheral blood mononuclear cells (PBMCs). CDR3 protein: CASSPGLAGGQDTQYF. The CDR3 coding sequence is TGTGCCAGCAGCCCAGGACTAGCGGGGGGCCAGGATACGCAGTATTTT.